The present entry profiles one T cell receptor (beta chain) with its context. Generated by immunoSEQ multiplex PCR, the TCRdb table keeps only in-frame clones and is missing some. This sample has 400,000 to 550,000 clones, with around 89% found just once. This entry belongs to a study of blood T cell repertoires in COVID-19. J lost 5 bases, V lost 2 bases, and 11 bases had no gene match. CDR1 and CDR2 from the germline V gene are SGHRS and YFSETQ. This CDR3 has 16 amino acids. The sequenced sample consisted of peripheral blood. This chain uses TRBV5-1 with TRBJ2-5; TRBD2 matches 8 bases. The clonotype originates from a woman younger than 45 with acute or convalescent COVID-19. CDR3 nucleotide sequence: TGCGCCAGCAGCTTTGGCGCGGCGGGGGGCGGGGAGACCCAGTACTTC. Its protein product is CASSFGAAGGGETQYF.